This TCR beta chain was captured in a study of lymphopenia after photon versus proton radiotherapy (dated by TCRdb to between 2019 and 2020). Regarding the complete study: In patients with gastrointestinal tumors who developed high-grade lymphopenia, the study compared the immunological effects of photon radiation therapy with those of proton radiation therapy. The roughly 18 patients in the cohort had gastrointestinal tumors, were treated with either photon or proton therapy, and subsequently developed lymphopenia. The study aimed to characterize how the two radiation modalities differ in their impact on the immune system. General findings and caveats noted by the study authors: The survival association was assessed only in patients who died, and the authors presented better survival with proton therapy as a possibility rather than a demonstrated result. After the lymphocyte count nadir, repertoires from photon-treated patients showed oligoclonal expansion, particularly of CD8+ Temra cells, and this expansion drove the decline in diversity. Across the cohort, an inverse correlation was found between a larger post-nadir drop in TCR diversity and overall survival time among patients who died. During treatment, patients who received photon therapy lost naive T cells and TCR diversity and gained effector/memory populations, whereas patients who received proton therapy remained relatively stable.

Library construction relied on the immunoSEQ multiplex PCR assay. T cell repertoires were profiled by deep sequencing of rearranged TCR beta loci, alongside multiparametric flow cytometry. This immuneACCESS table, as held by TCRdb, lists in-frame sequences with V and J called but not all clones. Of the missing ones, under half trace to an unresolved V gene in checked studies; the others have no known cause. This sample has approximately 62,000 clones in its table, and around 85% of those were observed once. The ten largest clones add up to around 2.1% of the sample. Taken from cysteine to phenylalanine, the CDR3 has 11 residues. Just CDR3 DNA is preserved here, 33 bases in frame from base 1. V drops 4 bases and J drops 3 bases, leaving 3 bases in between. The germline V gene supplies CDR1 SQVTM and CDR2 ANQGSEA. For this clone: The antigen it recognizes is unknown. No base-level quality is on record; no much larger clone is a single base apart. The same CDR3 arises from other DNA sequences in this sample as well.

The chain links TRBV29-1 with TRBJ2-2, with the D gene call left open. The TCR was taken from a man aged 55 to 70 with pancreatic cancer. The sequencing used peripheral blood, collected from a patient treated with proton-based radiotherapy. The sequenced DNA: TGCAGCGTTGGGGACACCGGGGAGCTGTTTTTT. Protein translation: CSVGDTGELFF.